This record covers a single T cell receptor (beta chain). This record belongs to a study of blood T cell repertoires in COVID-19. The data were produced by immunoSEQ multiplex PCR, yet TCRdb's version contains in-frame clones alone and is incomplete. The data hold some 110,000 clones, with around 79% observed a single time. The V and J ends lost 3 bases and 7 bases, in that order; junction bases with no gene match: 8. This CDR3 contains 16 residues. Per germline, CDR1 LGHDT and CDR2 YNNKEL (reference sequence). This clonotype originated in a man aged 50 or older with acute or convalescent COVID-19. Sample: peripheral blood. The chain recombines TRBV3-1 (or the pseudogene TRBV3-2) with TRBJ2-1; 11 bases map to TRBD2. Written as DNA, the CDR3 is TGTGCCAGCAGCCAGTGGCTAGCGGGAGGCGTGAATGAGCAGTTCTTC. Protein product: CASSQWLAGGVNEQFF.